This TCR beta chain stems from a study of blood T cell repertoires in COVID-19. At the level of the study: Samples representing acute and convalescent COVID-19 were sourced from the United States, Italy and Spain. PBMCs, B-cell-depleted T cells, or T cells provided the cDNA or gDNA that made up the material.

Generated by immunoSEQ multiplex PCR, the TCRdb table keeps only in-frame clones and is missing some. The sample consists of 90,000 or so clones, 81% of them appearing once. Per the germline V gene, CDR1 is LNHDA and CDR2 is SQIVND (reference sequence). The CDR3 sequence is 12 residues long. With 5 bases removed from V and 6 bases from J, the gap between germline ends came to 8 bases. This rearrangement joins TRBV19 to TRBJ2-1; D not resolved. This clonotype was sampled from an older man with active or convalescent COVID-19. Specimen: peripheral blood. CDR3 DNA: TGTGCCAGTAGTTCCTCGGGCAATGAGCAGTTCTTC. Amino acids: CASSSSGNEQFF.